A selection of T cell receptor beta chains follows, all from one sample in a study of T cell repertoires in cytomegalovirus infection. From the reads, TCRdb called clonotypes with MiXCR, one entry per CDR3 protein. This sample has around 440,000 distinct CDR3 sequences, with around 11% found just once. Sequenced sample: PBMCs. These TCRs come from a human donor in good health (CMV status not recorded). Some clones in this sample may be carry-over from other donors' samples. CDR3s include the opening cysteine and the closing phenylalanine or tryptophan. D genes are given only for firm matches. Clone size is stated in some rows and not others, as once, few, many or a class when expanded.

CDR3nt: TGTGCCAGCAGCTTAATGCGGGGGATTCAGTACTTC
CDR3aa: CASSLMRGIQYF
j_gene: TRBJ2-5
v_gene: TRBV7-2
abundance: many
d_gene: TRBD2

CDR3nt: TGTGCCAGCAGCCGATTGGACCGGCCGAATCAGCCCCAGCATTTT
CDR3aa: CASSRLDRPNQPQHF
j_gene: TRBJ1-5
v_gene: TRBV5-6
abundance: many
d_gene: NA

CDR3nt: TGCGCCAGCAGCTTGGCCAGGGTGGGGTCCTACGAGCAGTACTTC
CDR3aa: CASSLARVGSYEQYF
j_gene: TRBJ2-7
v_gene: TRBV5-1
abundance: few
d_gene: NA

CDR3nt: TGCAGCGTTCGGACTAGCGGAGTGTACGAGCAGTACTTC
CDR3aa: CSVRTSGVYEQYF
j_gene: TRBJ2-7
v_gene: TRBV29-1
abundance: NA
d_gene: TRBD2

CDR3nt: TGTGCCAGCAGATTAGACGCGAGCAACACCGGGGAGCTGTTTTTT
CDR3aa: CASRLDASNTGELFF
j_gene: TRBJ2-2
v_gene: TRBV2
abundance: many
d_gene: NA

CDR3nt: TGTGCCCAACAGGGGCCCGCTGGAAACACCATATATTTT
CDR3aa: CAQQGPAGNTIYF
j_gene: TRBJ1-3
v_gene: TRBV7-9
abundance: many
d_gene: TRBD1

CDR3nt: TGTGCCAGCGACCCCCCCGGGGACCACACTGAAGCTTTCTTT
CDR3aa: CASDPPGDHTEAFF
j_gene: TRBJ1-1
v_gene: TRBV27
abundance: once
d_gene: NA

CDR3nt: TGTGCCAGTAGTCTCTACGGTGGAGGGGTCGTACATTTT
CDR3aa: CASSLYGGGVVHF
j_gene: TRBJ1-5
v_gene: TRBV19
abundance: many
d_gene: NA

CDR3nt: TGCAGTGCTCCTCGACTAGCGGGGGGCACCGGGGAGCTGTTTTTT
CDR3aa: CSAPRLAGGTGELFF
j_gene: TRBJ2-2
v_gene: TRBV20-1
abundance: many
d_gene: TRBD2

CDR3nt: TGTGCCAGCAGGCGCGCGGACAAGTATTTT
CDR3aa: CASRRADKYF
j_gene: TRBJ2-3
v_gene: TRBV2
abundance: NA
d_gene: NA

CDR3nt: TGTGCCAGCAGTTTATGGGGGGGCCGAGAGACCCAGTACTTC
CDR3aa: CASSLWGGRETQYF
j_gene: TRBJ2-5
v_gene: TRBV28
abundance: few
d_gene: NA

CDR3nt: TGTGCCAGCAGCTTAGGGGCCGGGACAGGGGGTTCGGAAGCTTTCTTT
CDR3aa: CASSLGAGTGGSEAFF
j_gene: TRBJ1-1
v_gene: TRBV7-3
abundance: many
d_gene: TRBD1

CDR3nt: TGCAGCGTTGACGGGGAGATTAGCACAGATACGCAGTATTTT
CDR3aa: CSVDGEISTDTQYF
j_gene: TRBJ2-3
v_gene: TRBV29-1
abundance: NA
d_gene: NA

CDR3nt: TGCAGTGCTCCTCCAGCCCCTGCAGGTGAAAAACTGTTTTTT
CDR3aa: CSAPPAPAGEKLFF
j_gene: TRBJ1-4
v_gene: TRBV20-1
abundance: many
d_gene: NA

CDR3nt: TGTGCCAGCAGCTTAATAGGAGGAGGCTATGGCTACACCTTC
CDR3aa: CASSLIGGGYGYTF
j_gene: TRBJ1-2
v_gene: TRBV13
abundance: NA
d_gene: NA

CDR3nt: TGTGCCAGCAGCTTCCCTGGGGGAACTGAAGCTTTCTTT
CDR3aa: CASSFPGGTEAFF
j_gene: TRBJ1-1
v_gene: TRBV11-2
abundance: many
d_gene: NA

CDR3nt: TGCGCCAGCAGCCAAGGGGAGCAGGCTAACTATGGCTACACCTTC
CDR3aa: CASSQGEQANYGYTF
j_gene: TRBJ1-2
v_gene: TRBV4-1
abundance: many
d_gene: NA

CDR3nt: TGTGCCAGCCCAATCCAGACGGTCCCAAATTCACCCCTCCACTTT
CDR3aa: CASPIQTVPNSPLHF
j_gene: TRBJ1-6
v_gene: TRBV5-6
abundance: NA
d_gene: NA

CDR3nt: TGCAGTGCTACAACCGGGACATACAATGAGCAGTTCTTC
CDR3aa: CSATTGTYNEQFF
j_gene: TRBJ2-1
v_gene: TRBV20-1
abundance: many
d_gene: NA

CDR3nt: TGCAGTGCTAGTAGGCGGCTTCAGATTGGGGGCGAGCAGTTCTTC
CDR3aa: CSASRRLQIGGEQFF
j_gene: TRBJ2-1
v_gene: TRBV20-1
abundance: few
d_gene: NA

CDR3nt: TGTGCCAGCAGCTTGGGGGCGTACCAAGAGACCCAGTACTTC
CDR3aa: CASSLGAYQETQYF
j_gene: TRBJ2-5
v_gene: TRBV5-6
abundance: many
d_gene: NA

CDR3nt: TGTGCCAGCACCCCCAGGTCGGGAAGTTCCTACGAGCAGTACTTC
CDR3aa: CASTPRSGSSYEQYF
j_gene: TRBJ2-7
v_gene: TRBV2
abundance: NA
d_gene: NA

CDR3nt: TGTGCCATCAGTGAGTCTCTTCTGACAACGAACACCGGGGAGCTGTTTTTT
CDR3aa: CAISESLLTTNTGELFF
j_gene: TRBJ2-2
v_gene: TRBV10-3
abundance: NA
d_gene: NA

CDR3nt: TGTGCTAGTGGTTTGTCGGGGAGCTACGAGCAGTACTTC
CDR3aa: CASGLSGSYEQYF
j_gene: TRBJ2-7
v_gene: TRBV12-5
abundance: many
d_gene: NA

CDR3nt: TGTGCCAGCTACACCGGCCGTGGCTATAATTCACCCCTCCACTTT
CDR3aa: CASYTGRGYNSPLHF
j_gene: TRBJ1-6
v_gene: TRBV2
abundance: many
d_gene: NA

CDR3nt: TGCAGTGCTAGACTACCTGATAGCAATCAGCCCCAGCATTTT
CDR3aa: CSARLPDSNQPQHF
j_gene: TRBJ1-5
v_gene: TRBV20-1
abundance: few
d_gene: NA

CDR3nt: TGTGCCAGCAGTCGGGACAGGGTCAGGTCGGTGGACACTGAAGCTTTCTTT
CDR3aa: CASSRDRVRSVDTEAFF
j_gene: TRBJ1-1
v_gene: TRBV12-3/TRBV12-4
abundance: many
d_gene: TRBD1

CDR3nt: TGTGCCAGCAGTGAGGGTTCGGCTGGGGGACAGCCCCAGCATTTT
CDR3aa: CASSEGSAGGQPQHF
j_gene: TRBJ1-5
v_gene: TRBV2
abundance: many
d_gene: NA

CDR3nt: TGTGCCAGCAGCCCGTCGTTTCCGGGAACAGTTTATGAGCAGTTCTTC
CDR3aa: CASSPSFPGTVYEQFF
j_gene: TRBJ2-1
v_gene: TRBV7-3
abundance: few
d_gene: NA

CDR3nt: TGTGCCAGCACCCTCGGGGAGCGGCAGACCTATGGCTACACCTTC
CDR3aa: CASTLGERQTYGYTF
j_gene: TRBJ1-2
v_gene: TRBV7-2
abundance: many
d_gene: NA

CDR3nt: TGTGCCATCAGTGAGGTTAGCGGGAGCCCCGGGGAGCTGTTTTTT
CDR3aa: CAISEVSGSPGELFF
j_gene: TRBJ2-2
v_gene: TRBV10-3
abundance: NA
d_gene: TRBD2

CDR3nt: TGTGCCAGCAGCCCCCGCGAAGGGGCCTTTCGGTCCAAAAACATTCAGTACTTC
CDR3aa: CASSPREGAFRSKNIQYF
j_gene: TRBJ2-4
v_gene: TRBV7-9
abundance: few
d_gene: NA

CDR3nt: TGTGCCAGCAGCCAAGTCTTCGGGAAGGAGGGGCAGTTCTTC
CDR3aa: CASSQVFGKEGQFF
j_gene: TRBJ2-1
v_gene: TRBV4-2
abundance: NA
d_gene: NA

CDR3nt: TGTGCCAGTAGTACACTCGGGACGGCCGGCGGGGAGCTGTTTTTT
CDR3aa: CASSTLGTAGGELFF
j_gene: TRBJ2-2
v_gene: TRBV19
abundance: many
d_gene: NA

CDR3nt: TGTGCCACCAGCAGAGATGGGAGACAGGGAGGAAAACTGTTTTTT
CDR3aa: CATSRDGRQGGKLFF
j_gene: TRBJ1-4
v_gene: TRBV15
abundance: many
d_gene: TRBD1

CDR3nt: TGCAGTGCTAGTCAGGGGTGGGGGAACACTGAAGCTTTCTTT
CDR3aa: CSASQGWGNTEAFF
j_gene: TRBJ1-1
v_gene: TRBV20-1
abundance: NA
d_gene: NA

CDR3nt: TGTGCCAGCAGCTCTTCGGGACTCCAAGAGACCCAGTACTTC
CDR3aa: CASSSSGLQETQYF
j_gene: TRBJ2-5
v_gene: TRBV7-9
abundance: few
d_gene: NA

CDR3nt: TGTGCCAGCAGTCTACCGGGACAGGGTGTTGATACGCAGTATTTT
CDR3aa: CASSLPGQGVDTQYF
j_gene: TRBJ2-3
v_gene: TRBV11-1
abundance: many
d_gene: TRBD1

CDR3nt: TGTGCCAGCAGCCTGGACGGACCTCGTGGTGGCTACACCTTC
CDR3aa: CASSLDGPRGGYTF
j_gene: TRBJ1-2
v_gene: TRBV7-9
abundance: many
d_gene: NA

CDR3nt: TGCAGTGCTAGAGATCGGAGGCTAGCGGGGCGAGATACGCAGTATTTT
CDR3aa: CSARDRRLAGRDTQYF
j_gene: TRBJ2-3
v_gene: TRBV20-1
abundance: NA
d_gene: TRBD2

CDR3nt: TGTGCCAGCAGCCAAGGGGCGGGGCCAGGCAATGAGCAGTTCTTC
CDR3aa: CASSQGAGPGNEQFF
j_gene: TRBJ2-1
v_gene: TRBV14
abundance: many
d_gene: NA

CDR3nt: TGTGCCAGCAGCTTCAGGCGAGCGGGAGTGTACAATGAGCAGTTCTTC
CDR3aa: CASSFRRAGVYNEQFF
j_gene: TRBJ2-1
v_gene: TRBV7-9
abundance: few
d_gene: TRBD2

CDR3nt: TGCGCCAGCAGGTATACAGGGTTAGGAGAAAAACTGTTTTTT
CDR3aa: CASRYTGLGEKLFF
j_gene: TRBJ1-4
v_gene: TRBV4-1
abundance: few
d_gene: NA

CDR3nt: TGCAGCGTTTCGGACGGGACAGGGGTGAACGAGCAGTACTTC
CDR3aa: CSVSDGTGVNEQYF
j_gene: TRBJ2-7
v_gene: TRBV29-1
abundance: many
d_gene: TRBD1

CDR3nt: TGCAGTGCTAGTCCGTTACTAGCGGGGTTCTACGAGCAGTACTTC
CDR3aa: CSASPLLAGFYEQYF
j_gene: TRBJ2-7
v_gene: TRBV20-1
abundance: few
d_gene: TRBD2

CDR3nt: TGTGCCAGTACCCCGGGACGGTATAATGAAAAACTGTTTTTT
CDR3aa: CASTPGRYNEKLFF
j_gene: TRBJ1-4
v_gene: TRBV12-3/TRBV12-4
abundance: many
d_gene: NA

CDR3nt: TGTGCCAGCAGCGTAGAAGCTAACTATGGCTACACCTTC
CDR3aa: CASSVEANYGYTF
j_gene: TRBJ1-2
v_gene: TRBV7-3
abundance: many
d_gene: NA

CDR3nt: TGTGCCAGCAGCTTGGGGAGCCAGAGAACCGGGGAGCTGTTTTTT
CDR3aa: CASSLGSQRTGELFF
j_gene: TRBJ2-2
v_gene: TRBV5-5
abundance: many
d_gene: NA

CDR3nt: TGTGCCAGCACCAACCCCCAGGGCCTAGCGGCCTCCTACGAGCAGTACTTC
CDR3aa: CASTNPQGLAASYEQYF
j_gene: TRBJ2-7
v_gene: TRBV5-5
abundance: NA
d_gene: TRBD2

CDR3nt: TGTGCCAGCAGCTTAGACAGGTCGAACACCGGGGAGCTGTTTTTT
CDR3aa: CASSLDRSNTGELFF
j_gene: TRBJ2-2
v_gene: TRBV11-2
abundance: many
d_gene: NA

CDR3nt: TGTGCCATCAGCTGGACAGGGGGCCCGGACTATGGCTACACCTTC
CDR3aa: CAISWTGGPDYGYTF
j_gene: TRBJ1-2
v_gene: TRBV10-3
abundance: many
d_gene: TRBD1

CDR3nt: TGTGCCAGCAGGAGTTTTGGGACAATTAGCAATCAGCCCCAGCATTTT
CDR3aa: CASRSFGTISNQPQHF
j_gene: TRBJ1-5
v_gene: TRBV6-6
abundance: many
d_gene: NA